A selection of T cell receptor beta chains follows, all from one sample in a study of post-analysis software for immune sequencing data. TCRdb reprocessed the PCR reads with MiXCR, giving one entry per CDR3 protein. The repertoire has fewer than 850,000 distinct CDR3 sequences, less than 35% of them found once; the top ten carry roughly 0.57%. Sequenced material: blood. The receptors here all came from a girl aged 10-17 years with multiple sclerosis. CDR3s include the opening cysteine and the closing phenylalanine or tryptophan. A D gene is named only where the DNA matches it firmly. Clone size is shown for a subset of rows, as once, few, many or a class of expanded clone.

>NA|TRBV9|TRBD1|TRBJ1-2
TGTGCCAGCAGCGTAGGGCGACAGGGCGCCCCAGGTTATGGCTACACCTTC
CASSVGRQGAPGYGYTF
>few|TRBV10-3|TRBD2|TRBJ2-1
TGTGCCACGCTAGACTCGGCTAGCGGCCACAATGAGCAGTTCTTC
CATLDSASGHNEQFF
>NA|TRBV29-1|NA|TRBJ1-2
TGCAGCGTTGAAGATCCCGATCGAGGGTCGGGCGGCTACACCTTC
CSVEDPDRGSGGYTF
>NA|TRBV4-1|NA|TRBJ2-3
TGCGCCAGCAGCCAGTCCCGGGACACCGGCACAGATACGCAGTATTTT
CASSQSRDTGTDTQYF
>NA|TRBV6-6|TRBD1|TRBJ2-7
TGTGCCAGCAGCCTTTGGGGGACAGGGAGTCACGAGCAGTACTTC
CASSLWGTGSHEQYF
>NA|TRBV12-3/TRBV12-4|NA|TRBJ2-2
TGTGCCAGCAGAACCCAGGGATACACCGGGGAGCTGTTTTTT
CASRTQGYTGELFF
>NA|TRBV7-9|NA|TRBJ2-7
TGTGCCAGCAGCCCCCCGCGGGGGACAGACATATCCTACGAGCAGTACTTC
CASSPPRGTDISYEQYF
>NA|TRBV19|NA|TRBJ2-7
TGTGCCAGTAGTCCTGGAGGCGGGCTACAGTACTTC
CASSPGGGLQYF
>NA|TRBV7-2|TRBD1|TRBJ2-3
TGTGCCAGCAGCTTAGGAAGGGGGCTGGGCACAGATACGCAGTATTTT
CASSLGRGLGTDTQYF
>many|TRBV7-9|TRBD1|TRBJ2-7
TGTGCCAGCAGCCCCCTAGGGCAGGGGGTGTTCGAGCAGTACTTC
CASSPLGQGVFEQYF
>NA|TRBV6-6|NA|TRBJ1-1
TGTGCCAGCAGCCGCCCGGGGAGACCTGAAGCTTTCTTT
CASSRPGRPEAFF
>NA|TRBV29-1|TRBD2|TRBJ2-7
TGCAGCGTCGTGAAACGATATGGGCTAGCGGGAGGGCTCGACTACGAGCAGTACTTC
CSVVKRYGLAGGLDYEQYF
>few|TRBV5-1|NA|TRBJ2-1
TGCGCCAGCAGGTCCCGAGGCTACAATGAGCAGTTCTTC
CASRSRGYNEQFF
>many|TRBV5-1|TRBD1|TRBJ2-5
TGCGCCAGCAGGACCGGGACAGAAGAGACCCAGTACTTC
CASRTGTEETQYF
>NA|TRBV2|TRBD2|TRBJ2-3
TGTGCCAGCAGTCTGACTAGCGGGAGGACCTTATCTAGCACAGATACGCAGTATTTT
CASSLTSGRTLSSTDTQYF
>NA|TRBV10-3|NA|TRBJ2-3
TGTGCCATCAGTGGAGGGGGAGATACGCAGTATTTT
CAISGGGDTQYF
>few|TRBV20-1|TRBD1|TRBJ1-6
TGCAGTGCTGAGGGGGGGGACAGGGGGCCGGATTCACCCCTCCACTTT
CSAEGGDRGPDSPLHF
>NA|TRBV7-2|TRBD2|TRBJ2-3
TGTGCCAGCAGCCGGACTAGCGTCCCCCTTGGCACAGATACGCAGTATTTT
CASSRTSVPLGTDTQYF
>few|TRBV7-9|TRBD2|TRBJ2-5
TGTGCCAGCAGTCCGAGCGGGAGGGCCTTAGAGCAGTACTTC
CASSPSGRALEQYF
>once|TRBV4-1|NA|TRBJ2-1
TGCGCCAGCAGCCAAGTCGGCAGGGGCAGCGATGAGCAGTTCTTC
CASSQVGRGSDEQFF
>many|TRBV20-1|TRBD2|TRBJ2-7
TGCAGTGCTCAGGGACTAGGGGCCTACGAGCAGTACTTC
CSAQGLGAYEQYF
>few|TRBV27|TRBD2|TRBJ2-3
TGTGCCAGCAGTTCCCCCTGGGAGGCTAGCGGGAACGCAGATACGCAGTATTTT
CASSSPWEASGNADTQYF
>few|TRBV7-9|NA|TRBJ2-1
TGTGCCAGCTTGTCACAGGGCTACAATGAGCAGTTCTTC
CASLSQGYNEQFF
>few|TRBV11-2|NA|TRBJ2-7
TGTGCCAGCAGCTTAGATCCGGGACCCGCGGACGAGCAGTACTTC
CASSLDPGPADEQYF
>NA|TRBV10-3|TRBD2|TRBJ2-5
TGTGCCATCAGCCCTAGCGGGGGCGGTCCCGGCCCCCGAGAGACCCAGTACTTC
CAISPSGGGPGPRETQYF
>NA|TRBV9|TRBD2|TRBJ2-7
TGTGCCAGCAGCTCAAGAGCGGGGGCCTTGAGCTCCTACGAGCAGTACTTC
CASSSRAGALSSYEQYF
>NA|TRBV20-1|TRBD2|TRBJ2-1
TGCAGCACTCAGGCGGGGGGGCTTAATGAGCAGTTCTTC
CSTQAGGLNEQFF
>few|TRBV20-1|NA|TRBJ1-4
TGCAGTGCTAGGCGTGTGGCAGATAATGAAAAACTGTTTTTT
CSARRVADNEKLFF
>few|TRBV20-1|TRBD2|TRBJ2-3
TGCAGTGCGGGAGGGACTAGCAGAACAGGCACAGATACGCAGTATTTT
CSAGGTSRTGTDTQYF
>NA|TRBV12-3/TRBV12-4|NA|TRBJ1-1
TGTGCCAGCAGCTTTAACAGGGTCACTGAAGCTTTCTTT
CASSFNRVTEAFF
>many|TRBV12-3/TRBV12-4|TRBD1|TRBJ2-1
TGTGCCAGCAGCCAACAGACAGGGGGGATTAAGCAGTTCTTC
CASSQQTGGIKQFF
>few|TRBV6-5|NA|TRBJ1-1
TGTGCCAGCAACGAGGCGGGACACTCGGCTTTCTTT
CASNEAGHSAFF
>NA|TRBV20-1|TRBD2|TRBJ2-1
TGCAGTGCCACTTCCCTAGCGGGGTACAATGAGCAGTTCTTC
CSATSLAGYNEQFF
>NA|TRBV11-2|NA|TRBJ1-4
TGTGCCAGCAGCTTAGGGGGCACGCGTGAAAAACTGTTTTTT
CASSLGGTREKLFF
>NA|TRBV29-1|NA|TRBJ1-3
TGCAGCGTTGTCTCAGGTGGAGCGGGAAACACCATATATTTT
CSVVSGGAGNTIYF
>once|TRBV10-3|TRBD2|TRBJ2-1
TGTGCCATCAGTGGGCGGACTAGCAGCTCCTACAATGAGCAGTTCTTC
CAISGRTSSSYNEQFF
>few|TRBV20-1|TRBD2|TRBJ2-3
TGCAGTGCTAGCCGGGGACTAGCAGACACAGATACGCAGTATTTT
CSASRGLADTDTQYF
>few|TRBV25-1|TRBD1|TRBJ1-1
TGTGCCAGCAGCGAGGCGGGACAGCGTGAAGCTTTCTTT
CASSEAGQREAFF
>few|TRBV12-5|TRBD1|TRBJ1-2
TGTGCTAGTGGCCTCCTACAGGGGGCGGATGGCTACACCTTC
CASGLLQGADGYTF
>NA|TRBV6-2/TRBV6-3|NA|TRBJ1-1
TGTGCCAGCAGTTACTTGGACGGACCGAGTGAAACTTTCTTT
CASSYLDGPSETFF
>NA|TRBV14|TRBD2|TRBJ2-1
TGTGCCAGCAGCCCCAGACTAGCGGGACCCCGCAATGAGCAGTTCTTC
CASSPRLAGPRNEQFF
>many|TRBV20-1|NA|TRBJ1-5
TGCAGTGTGGTCAGAACTAATCAGCCCCAGCATTTT
CSVVRTNQPQHF
>NA|TRBV7-9|NA|TRBJ2-3
TGTGCCAGCACCAGGCCCCCCCTGGCGAAGAGCACAGATACGCAGTATTTT
CASTRPPLAKSTDTQYF
>NA|TRBV7-2|TRBD1|TRBJ1-1
TGTGCCAGCAGCCTAGGAAGGACAGGCGACGGTTATGAAGCTTTCTTT
CASSLGRTGDGYEAFF
>NA|TRBV5-1|NA|TRBJ2-3
TGCGCCAGCAGCCTAGGTCTGGGCGCCAAAGAGGTGCAGTATTTT
CASSLGLGAKEVQYF
>NA|TRBV20-1|TRBD2|TRBJ2-3
TGCAGTGCTAGTAGAGCGGGGGGATCAGATACGCAGTATTTT
CSASRAGGSDTQYF
>few|TRBV7-2|NA|TRBJ2-5
TGTGCCAGCAGCCAGGCCCTCACTGGGGAGACCCAGTACTTC
CASSQALTGETQYF
>NA|TRBV4-3|NA|TRBJ2-2
TGCGCCAGCAGCCAAGAAGTTCTGGGACGGGGCGCGGCAGGCGGGGAGCTGTTTTTT
CASSQEVLGRGAAGGELFF
>few|TRBV6-5|NA|TRBJ2-7
TGTGCCGCCCGACGGAGGGGGGAAGGCGAGCAGTACTTC
CAARRRGEGEQYF
>few|TRBV27|NA|TRBJ1-2
TGTGCCAGCAGTTTATCGCCGGGGTTTAACTATGGCTACACCTTC
CASSLSPGFNYGYTF
>few|TRBV29-1|NA|TRBJ2-7
TGCAGCGTTGTTACACAATCCTACGAGCAGTACTTC
CSVVTQSYEQYF
>NA|TRBV6-1|NA|TRBJ2-1
TGTGCCAGCAAGCACAATGAGCAGTTCTTC
CASKHNEQFF
>NA|TRBV20-1|TRBD2|TRBJ2-1
TGCAGTTCAGGGTTAGCGGGTTACAATGAGCAGTTCTTC
CSSGLAGYNEQFF
>NA|TRBV5-1|TRBD1|TRBJ2-1
TGCGCCAGCAGCTTGGAGGGACAGCCGATGTACAATGAGCAGTTCTTC
CASSLEGQPMYNEQFF
>once|TRBV10-3|NA|TRBJ1-4
TGTGCCATCAGTGACCCGGGGCAGGCGGATGAAAAACTGTTTTTT
CAISDPGQADEKLFF
>NA|TRBV15|NA|TRBJ2-5
TGTGCCACCAGCAGAGGAGGGGAAAGGGGGGTTGAGACCCAGTACTTC
CATSRGGERGVETQYF
>NA|TRBV15|TRBD1|TRBJ2-7
TGTGCCACCAGCAGAGATCGGGGACAGGGCTACGAGCAGTACTTC
CATSRDRGQGYEQYF
>NA|TRBV20-1|NA|TRBJ1-1
TGCAGTGCCCGACCCTGGGGAGAGGGCTGCACTGAAGCTTTCTTT
CSARPWGEGCTEAFF
>many|TRBV6-5|TRBD1|TRBJ2-7
TGTGCCAGCAGTTACTCTTATAACAGGGGATTGAACGAGCAGTACTTC
CASSYSYNRGLNEQYF